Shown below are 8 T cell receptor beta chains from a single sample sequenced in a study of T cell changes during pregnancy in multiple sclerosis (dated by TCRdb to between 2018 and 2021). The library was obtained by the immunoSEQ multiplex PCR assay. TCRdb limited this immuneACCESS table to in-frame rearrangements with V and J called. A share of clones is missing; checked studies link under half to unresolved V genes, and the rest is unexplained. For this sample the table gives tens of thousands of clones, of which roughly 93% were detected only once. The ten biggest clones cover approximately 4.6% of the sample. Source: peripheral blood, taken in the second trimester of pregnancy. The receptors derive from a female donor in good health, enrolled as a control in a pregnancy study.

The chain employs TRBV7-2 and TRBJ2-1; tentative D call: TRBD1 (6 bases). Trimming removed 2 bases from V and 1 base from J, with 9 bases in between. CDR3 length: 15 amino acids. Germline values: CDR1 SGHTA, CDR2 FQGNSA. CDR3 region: CASSLIQGSYNEQFF. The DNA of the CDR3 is TGTGCCAGCAGCTTAATACAGGGATCCTACAATGAGCAGTTCTTC.

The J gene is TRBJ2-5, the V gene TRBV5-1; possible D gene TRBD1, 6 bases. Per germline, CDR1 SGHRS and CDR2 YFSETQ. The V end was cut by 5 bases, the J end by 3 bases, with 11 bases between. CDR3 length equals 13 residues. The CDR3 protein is CASSFAGEETQYF. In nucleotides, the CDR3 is TGCGCCAGCAGTTTCGCAGGGGAAGAGACCCAGTACTTC.

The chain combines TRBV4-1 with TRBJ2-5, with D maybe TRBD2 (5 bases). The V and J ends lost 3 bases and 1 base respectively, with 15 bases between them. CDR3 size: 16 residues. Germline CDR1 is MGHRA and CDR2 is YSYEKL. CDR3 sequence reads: CASSHEASSAQETQYF. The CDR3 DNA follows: TGCGCCAGCAGCCACGAGGCTAGCAGTGCCCAAGAGACCCAGTACTTC.

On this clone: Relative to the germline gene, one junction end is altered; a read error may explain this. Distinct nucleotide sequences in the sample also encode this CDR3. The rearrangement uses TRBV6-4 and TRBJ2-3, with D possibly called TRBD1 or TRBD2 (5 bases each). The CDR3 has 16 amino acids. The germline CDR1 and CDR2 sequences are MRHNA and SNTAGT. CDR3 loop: CASSDSPAGGTDTQYF. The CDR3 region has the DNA TGTGCCAGTAGTGACAGCCCCGCGGGCGGCACAGATACGCAGTATTTT.

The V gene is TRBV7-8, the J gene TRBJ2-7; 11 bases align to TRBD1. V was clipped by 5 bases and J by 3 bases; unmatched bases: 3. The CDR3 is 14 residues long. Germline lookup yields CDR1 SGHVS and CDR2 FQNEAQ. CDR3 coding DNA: TGTGCCAGCAGCCCCGGGACAGGGGGCTACGAGCAGTACTTC. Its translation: CASSPGTGGYEQYF.

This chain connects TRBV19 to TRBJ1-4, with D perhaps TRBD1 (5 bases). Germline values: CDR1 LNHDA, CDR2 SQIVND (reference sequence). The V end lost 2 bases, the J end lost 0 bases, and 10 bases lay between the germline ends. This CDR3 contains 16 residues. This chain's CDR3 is CASSISDSSTNEKLFF. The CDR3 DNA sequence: TGTGCCAGTAGTATATCCGACAGTTCAACTAATGAAAAACTGTTTTTT.

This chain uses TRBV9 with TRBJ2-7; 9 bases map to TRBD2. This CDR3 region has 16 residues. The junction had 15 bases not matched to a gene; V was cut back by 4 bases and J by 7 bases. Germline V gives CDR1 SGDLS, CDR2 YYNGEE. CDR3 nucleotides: TGTGCCAGCAGCCCCGGTGCGGGAGGGCCTATAATGGAGCAGTACTTC. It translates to CASSPGAGGPIMEQYF.

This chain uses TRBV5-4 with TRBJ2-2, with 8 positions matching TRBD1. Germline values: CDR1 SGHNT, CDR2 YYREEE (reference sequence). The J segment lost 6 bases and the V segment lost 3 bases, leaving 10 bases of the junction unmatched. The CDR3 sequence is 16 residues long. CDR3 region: CASSSQGALSSGELFF. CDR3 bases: TGTGCCAGCAGCTCGCAGGGGGCGCTATCGTCCGGGGAGCTGTTTTTT.